These T cell receptor beta chains were read from a single sample in a study of blood T cell repertoires in COVID-19. Clones were read by immunoSEQ multiplex PCR, and TCRdb kept only the in-frame ones, dropping some. Among 150,000 or so clones, just under 85% were seen once, and the ten largest hold approximately 30%. Sequenced sample: peripheral blood. The receptors shown here come from a woman aged 55-69 years with acute or convalescent COVID-19. The CDR3 runs from the conserved cysteine through the conserved F or W. The order of the fields is J gene, V gene, D gene, clone size, CDR3 protein, CDR3 DNA. D genes are given only for firm matches. Clone size, where shown, is once, few, many, or a class for clones that have expanded.

J: TRBJ1-2; V: TRBV14; D: TRBD1; size: .; CDR3: CASSRQGGGPYGYTF; DNA: TGTGCCAGCAGCAGACAGGGCGGGGGGCCCTATGGCTACACCTTC
J: TRBJ1-6; V: TRBV30; D: TRBD1; size: once; CDR3: CAWSVRQGGSQSPLHF; DNA: TGTGCCTGGAGTGTACGTCAGGGGGGCTCCCAATCACCCCTCCACTTT
J: TRBJ2-7; V: TRBV5-1; D: TRBD2; size: .; CDR3: CASRVGGNSYEQYF; DNA: TGCGCCAGCAGAGTGGGGGGGAACTCCTACGAGCAGTACTTC
J: TRBJ1-1; V: TRBV10-1; D: .; size: .; CDR3: CASSEAGKTEAFF; DNA: TGCGCCAGCAGTGAGGCCGGTAAGACTGAAGCTTTCTTT
J: TRBJ2-3; V: TRBV30; D: .; size: .; CDR3: CAWLSTDTQYF; DNA: TGTGCCTGGCTGAGCACAGATACGCAGTATTTT
J: TRBJ1-1; V: TRBV7-3; D: TRBD1; size: few; CDR3: CASSLTGGQYTEAFF; DNA: TGTGCCAGCAGCTTAACAGGGGGACAGTACACTGAAGCTTTCTTT
J: TRBJ1-2; V: TRBV7-3; D: .; size: once; CDR3: CASSPNLYSSYGYTF; DNA: TGTGCCAGCAGCCCGAATTTGTACAGCAGCTATGGCTACACCTTC
J: TRBJ1-5; V: TRBV2; D: TRBD1; size: once; CDR3: CASSGTGGNQPQHF; DNA: TGTGCCAGCAGTGGTACAGGGGGTAATCAGCCCCAGCATTTT
J: TRBJ1-2; V: TRBV18; D: TRBD1; size: .; CDR3: CASSQLTGPLTNYGYTF; DNA: TGTGCCAGCTCACAACTGACAGGGCCCCTGACTAACTATGGCTACACCTTC
J: TRBJ1-2; V: TRBV28; D: .; size: .; CDR3: CASSLGGSIGYTF; DNA: TGTGCCAGCAGTTTGGGCGGGAGTATTGGCTACACCTTC
J: TRBJ1-3; V: TRBV7-9; D: .; size: .; CDR3: CASSRSGFGNTIYF; DNA: TGTGCCAGCAGTCGCTCAGGGTTTGGAAACACCATATATTTT
J: TRBJ1-2; V: TRBV29-1; D: .; size: .; CDR3: CSVETGSGYGYTF; DNA: TGCAGCGTGGAGACGGGGTCAGGCTATGGCTACACCTTC
J: TRBJ2-2; V: TRBV28; D: .; size: .; CDR3: CASKRGGTGELFF; DNA: TGTGCCAGCAAAAGGGGGGGGACCGGGGAGCTGTTTTTT
J: TRBJ1-5; V: TRBV7-2; D: .; size: .; CDR3: CASSPSTGQPQHF; DNA: TGTGCCAGCAGCCCCTCAACCGGTCAGCCCCAGCATTTT
J: TRBJ1-1; V: TRBV30; D: .; size: .; CDR3: CAWSVSARGAFF; DNA: TGTGCCTGGAGTGTATCAGCTAGGGGAGCTTTCTTT
J: TRBJ1-1; V: TRBV5-1; D: TRBD1; size: .; CDR3: CASSPPDRGLAFF; DNA: TGCGCCAGCAGCCCTCCTGACAGGGGGCTGGCTTTCTTT
J: TRBJ1-5; V: TRBV7-8; D: .; size: .; CDR3: CASSASRGLNQPQHF; DNA: TGTGCCAGCAGCGCTAGCAGGGGTTTGAATCAGCCCCAGCATTTT
J: TRBJ1-4; V: TRBV2; D: .; size: few; CDR3: CASRGPGATNEKLFF; DNA: TGTGCCAGCAGGGGCCCAGGGGCTACTAATGAAAAACTGTTTTTT
J: TRBJ1-2; V: TRBV4-1; D: TRBD1; size: .; CDR3: CASSQNMLVTGGNYGYTF; DNA: TGCGCCAGCAGCCAAAATATGTTAGTAACAGGGGGCAACTATGGCTACACCTTC
J: TRBJ1-3; V: TRBV3-1/TRBV3-2; D: .; size: .; CDR3: CASSQVGARSGNTIYF; DNA: TGTGCCAGCAGCCAAGTGGGGGCCCGCTCTGGAAACACCATATATTTT
J: TRBJ2-5; V: TRBV3-1/TRBV3-2; D: .; size: .; CDR3: CASSHSGAGETQYF; DNA: TGTGCCAGCAGCCACAGTGGGGCCGGAGAGACCCAGTACTTC
J: TRBJ2-1; V: TRBV18; D: .; size: .; CDR3: CASSPTYSSYNEQFF; DNA: TGTGCCAGCTCACCAACGTACAGCTCCTACAATGAGCAGTTCTTC
J: TRBJ2-3; V: TRBV5-4; D: .; size: .; CDR3: CASSLIASTDTQYF; DNA: TGTGCCAGCAGCTTGATCGCGTCCACAGATACGCAGTATTTT
J: TRBJ1-5; V: TRBV11-3; D: .; size: .; CDR3: CASSLIPAVGRYSNQPQHF; DNA: TGTGCCAGCAGCTTAATCCCGGCTGTTGGGCGATATAGCAATCAGCCCCAGCATTTT
J: TRBJ2-5; V: TRBV28; D: .; size: few; CDR3: CASSPGALEQETQYF; DNA: TGTGCCAGCAGCCCAGGGGCCCTAGAGCAAGAGACCCAGTACTTC
J: TRBJ2-1; V: TRBV24-1; D: .; size: .; CDR3: CATGVESLIGGEQFF; DNA: TGTGCCACCGGAGTGGAGAGCCTCATAGGTGGAGAGCAGTTCTTC
J: TRBJ1-5; V: TRBV6-5; D: TRBD1; size: .; CDR3: CASSQRQGAQPQHF; DNA: TGTGCCAGCAGTCAACGACAGGGAGCTCAGCCCCAGCATTTT
J: TRBJ1-2; V: TRBV4-1; D: .; size: .; CDR3: CASSQDSGGYYGYTF; DNA: TGCGCCAGCAGCCAAGATTCGGGGGGCTACTATGGCTACACCTTC
J: TRBJ1-3; V: TRBV5-6; D: .; size: .; CDR3: CASSRTASGNTIYF; DNA: TGTGCCAGCAGCAGAACAGCCTCTGGAAACACCATATATTTT
J: TRBJ2-3; V: TRBV2; D: TRBD2; size: .; CDR3: CASSELAGGLDTQYF; DNA: TGTGCCAGCAGTGAACTGGCGGGGGGGTTGGATACGCAGTATTTT
J: TRBJ2-7; V: TRBV3-1/TRBV3-2; D: .; size: once; CDR3: CASSRGTYEQYF; DNA: TGTGCCAGCAGTCGCGGGACCTACGAGCAGTACTTC
J: TRBJ1-1; V: TRBV3-1/TRBV3-2; D: .; size: few; CDR3: CASSRAGTNTEAFF; DNA: TGTGCCAGCAGCCGGGCAGGGACAAACACTGAAGCTTTCTTT
J: TRBJ2-2; V: TRBV13; D: TRBD1; size: .; CDR3: CASSSLPPGGALTGELFF; DNA: TGTGCCAGCAGCTCCTTGCCTCCAGGGGGCGCCTTGACCGGGGAGCTGTTTTTT
J: TRBJ2-1; V: TRBV19; D: TRBD2; size: .; CDR3: CASQHSGLAGEEQFF; DNA: TGTGCCAGCCAACACTCGGGACTAGCGGGGGAGGAGCAGTTCTTC
J: TRBJ2-3; V: TRBV21-1; D: .; size: .; CDR3: CASSIDKRYNEGDTQYF; DNA: TGTGCCAGCAGCATCGACAAACGGTATAACGAGGGAGATACGCAGTATTTT
J: TRBJ1-5; V: TRBV6-5; D: TRBD1; size: .; CDR3: CASSYTGVRQPQHF; DNA: TGTGCCAGCAGTTACACAGGGGTACGCCAGCCCCAGCATTTT
J: TRBJ2-1; V: TRBV13; D: TRBD1; size: .; CDR3: CASSARDRGPYNEQFF; DNA: TGTGCCAGCAGCGCAAGGGACAGGGGCCCTTACAATGAGCAGTTCTTC
J: TRBJ1-1; V: TRBV18; D: .; size: .; CDR3: CASSLGEGTEAFF; DNA: TGTGCCAGCTCACTGGGAGAGGGAACTGAAGCTTTCTTT
J: TRBJ2-1; V: TRBV2; D: TRBD1; size: .; CDR3: CASSEGQAEAEQFF; DNA: TGTGCCAGCAGTGAGGGACAGGCTGAGGCTGAGCAGTTCTTC
J: TRBJ1-4; V: TRBV10-1; D: TRBD1; size: .; CDR3: CASSDPGTGYEKLFF; DNA: TGCGCCAGCAGTGATCCCGGGACAGGGTATGAAAAACTGTTTTTT
J: TRBJ1-2; V: TRBV6-6; D: TRBD1; size: once; CDR3: CASSYSVGGGDYGYTF; DNA: TGTGCCAGCAGTTACTCGGTAGGAGGGGGCGACTATGGCTACACCTTC
J: TRBJ2-7; V: TRBV2; D: .; size: .; CDR3: CASMSGRSSYEQYF; DNA: TGTGCCAGCATGAGCGGGCGCAGCTCCTACGAGCAGTACTTC
J: TRBJ2-1; V: TRBV5-6; D: .; size: .; CDR3: CASSLAPGTPNMFF; DNA: TGTGCCAGCAGCTTGGCCCCCGGGACACCTAATATGTTCTTC
J: TRBJ1-1; V: TRBV19; D: .; size: .; CDR3: CASSISGQSEAFF; DNA: TGTGCCAGTAGTATTTCAGGACAGAGTGAAGCTTTCTTT
J: TRBJ1-5; V: TRBV5-1; D: TRBD1; size: .; CDR3: CASSLTGVSNQPQHF; DNA: TGCGCCAGCAGCTTGACAGGGGTTAGCAATCAGCCCCAGCATTTT